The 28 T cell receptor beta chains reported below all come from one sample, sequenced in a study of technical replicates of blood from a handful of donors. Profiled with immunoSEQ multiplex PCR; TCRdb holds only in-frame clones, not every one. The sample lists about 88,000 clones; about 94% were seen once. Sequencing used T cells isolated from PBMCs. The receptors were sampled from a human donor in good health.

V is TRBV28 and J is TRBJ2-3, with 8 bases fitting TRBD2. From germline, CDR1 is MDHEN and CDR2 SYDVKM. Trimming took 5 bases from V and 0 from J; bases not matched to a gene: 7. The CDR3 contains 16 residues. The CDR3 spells CASSPSVAGSTDTQYF. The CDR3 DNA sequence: TGTGCCAGCAGTCCCTCGGTAGCGGGAAGCACAGATACGCAGTATTTT. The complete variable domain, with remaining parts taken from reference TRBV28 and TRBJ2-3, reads DVKVTQSSRYLVKRTGEKVFLECVQDMDHENMFWYRQDPGLGLRLIYFSYDVKMKEKGDIPEGYSVSREKKERFSLILESASTNQTSMYLCASSPSVAGSTDTQYFGPGTRLTVL.

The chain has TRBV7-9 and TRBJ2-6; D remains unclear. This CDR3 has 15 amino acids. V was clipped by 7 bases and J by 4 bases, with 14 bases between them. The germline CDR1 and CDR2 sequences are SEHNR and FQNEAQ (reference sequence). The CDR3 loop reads CASTPGPLGANVLTF. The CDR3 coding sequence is TGTGCCAGCACTCCAGGTCCTTTAGGGGCCAACGTCCTGACTTTC.

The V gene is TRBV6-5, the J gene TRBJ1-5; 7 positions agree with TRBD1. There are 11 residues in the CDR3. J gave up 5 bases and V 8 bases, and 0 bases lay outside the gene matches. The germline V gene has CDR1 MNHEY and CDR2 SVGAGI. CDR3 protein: CASGQDQPQHF. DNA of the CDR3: TGTGCCAGCGGACAGGATCAGCCCCAGCATTTT.

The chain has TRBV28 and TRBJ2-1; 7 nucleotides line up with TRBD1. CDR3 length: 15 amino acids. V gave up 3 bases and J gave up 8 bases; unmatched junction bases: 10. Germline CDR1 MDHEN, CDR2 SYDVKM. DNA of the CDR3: TGTGCCAGCAGTTTTCAGGACAGGTACATCGATGAGCAGTTCTTC. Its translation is CASSFQDRYIDEQFF.

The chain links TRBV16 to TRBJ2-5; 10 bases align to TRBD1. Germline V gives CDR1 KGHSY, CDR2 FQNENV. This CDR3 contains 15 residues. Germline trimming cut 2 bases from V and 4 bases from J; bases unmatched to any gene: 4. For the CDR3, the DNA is TGTGCCAGCAGCCAACCGGGACAGGGGAGAGAGACCCAGTACTTC. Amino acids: CASSQPGQGRETQYF. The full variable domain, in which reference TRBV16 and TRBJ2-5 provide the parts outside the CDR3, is GEEVAQTPKHLVRGEGQKAKLYCAPIKGHSYVFWYQQVLKNEFKFLISFQNENVFDETGMPKERFSAKCLPNSPCSLEIQATKLEDSAVYFCASSQPGQGRETQYFGPGTRLLVL.

The CDR3 DNA reads as TGTGCCAGTAGTAGCCGGAGCTCCTACAATGAGCAGTTCTTC. This sequence encodes CASSSRSSYNEQFF. The chain carries TRBV19 and TRBJ2-1; no firm D call. Germline CDR1 reads LNHDA; CDR2 reads SQIVND (reference sequence). Deletions cut 4 bases from V and 0 bases from J, with 7 bases between. The CDR3 is 14 residues long.

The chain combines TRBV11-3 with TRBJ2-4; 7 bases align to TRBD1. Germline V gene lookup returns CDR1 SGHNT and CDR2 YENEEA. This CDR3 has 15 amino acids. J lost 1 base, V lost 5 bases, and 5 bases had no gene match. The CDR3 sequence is CASSDRVSAKNIQYF. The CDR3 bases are TGTGCCAGCAGCGACAGGGTTTCGGCCAAAAACATTCAGTACTTC.

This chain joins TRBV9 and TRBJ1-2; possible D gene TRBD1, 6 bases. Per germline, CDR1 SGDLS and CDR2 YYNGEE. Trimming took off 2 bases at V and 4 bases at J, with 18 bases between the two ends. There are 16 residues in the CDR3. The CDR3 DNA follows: TGTGCCAGCAGCGTGTTGGGGGGGCAAGGGGCCTATGGCTACACCTTC. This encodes CASSVLGGQGAYGYTF.

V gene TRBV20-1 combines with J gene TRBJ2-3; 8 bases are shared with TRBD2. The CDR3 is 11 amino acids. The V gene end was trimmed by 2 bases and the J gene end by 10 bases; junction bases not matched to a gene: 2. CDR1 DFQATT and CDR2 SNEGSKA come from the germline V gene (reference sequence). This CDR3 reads CSARLGLAQYF. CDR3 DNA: TGCAGTGCTAGACTGGGACTAGCGCAGTATTTT.

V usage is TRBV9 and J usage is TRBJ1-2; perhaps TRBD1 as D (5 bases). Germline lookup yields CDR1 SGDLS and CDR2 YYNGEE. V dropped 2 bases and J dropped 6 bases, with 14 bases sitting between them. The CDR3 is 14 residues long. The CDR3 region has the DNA TGTGCCAGCAGCGTTACAGGTGACCCGGATGGCTACACCTTC. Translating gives CASSVTGDPDGYTF.

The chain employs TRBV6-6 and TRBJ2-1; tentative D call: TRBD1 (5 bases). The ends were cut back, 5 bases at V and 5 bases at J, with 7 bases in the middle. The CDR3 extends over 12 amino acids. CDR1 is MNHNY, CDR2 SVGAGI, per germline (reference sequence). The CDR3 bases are TGTGCCAGCAGTCCACAGGACAATGAGCAGTTCTTC. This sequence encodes CASSPQDNEQFF.

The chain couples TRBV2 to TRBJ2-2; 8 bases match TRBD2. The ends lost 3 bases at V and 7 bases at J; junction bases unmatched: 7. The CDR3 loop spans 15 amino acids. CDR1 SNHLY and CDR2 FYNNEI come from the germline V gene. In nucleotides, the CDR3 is TGTGCCAGCAGTGATAGCGGGACCCCCGGCGGGGAGCTGTTTTTT. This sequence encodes CASSDSGTPGGELFF.

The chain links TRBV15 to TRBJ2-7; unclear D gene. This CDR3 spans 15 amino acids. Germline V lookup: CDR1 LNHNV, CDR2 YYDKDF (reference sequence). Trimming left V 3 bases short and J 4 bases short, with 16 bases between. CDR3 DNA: TGTGCCACCAGCAGCGCGAGGTTGAGCCCTTACGAGCAGTACTTC. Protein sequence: CATSSARLSPYEQYF.

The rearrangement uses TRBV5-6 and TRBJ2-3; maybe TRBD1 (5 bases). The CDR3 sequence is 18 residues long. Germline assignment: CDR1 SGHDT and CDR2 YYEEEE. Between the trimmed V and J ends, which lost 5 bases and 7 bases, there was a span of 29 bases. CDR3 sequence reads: CASSVIPKSDSLLHTQYF. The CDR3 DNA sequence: TGTGCCAGCAGTGTAATACCAAAATCAGACAGTCTCCTGCATACGCAGTATTTT. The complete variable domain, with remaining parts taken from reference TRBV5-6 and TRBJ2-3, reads DAGVTQSPTHLIKTRGQQVTLRCSPKSGHDTVSWYQQALGQGPQFIFQYYEEEERQRGNFPDRFSGHQFPNYSSELNVNALLLGDSALYLCASSVIPKSDSLLHTQYFGPGTRLTVL.

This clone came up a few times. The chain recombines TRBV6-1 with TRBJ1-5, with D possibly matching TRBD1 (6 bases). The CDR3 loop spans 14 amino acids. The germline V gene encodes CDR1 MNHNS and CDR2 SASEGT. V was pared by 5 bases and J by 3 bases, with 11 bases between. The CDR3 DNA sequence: TGTGCCAGCAGTCTGACAGGCTTCAATCAGCCCCAGCATTTT. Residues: CASSLTGFNQPQHF.

In nucleotides, the CDR3 is TGCGCCAGCAGCCCCGCCAGCGCAGGGAGGGGAGGGAACGAGCAGTACTTC. This gives the protein CASSPASAGRGGNEQYF. This chain joins TRBV5-1 and TRBJ2-7; TRBD2 matches at 7 bases. From germline, CDR1 is SGHRS and CDR2 YFSETQ. With V trimmed by 4 bases and J by 5 bases, 18 bases remained unmatched. The CDR3 loop spans 17 amino acids.

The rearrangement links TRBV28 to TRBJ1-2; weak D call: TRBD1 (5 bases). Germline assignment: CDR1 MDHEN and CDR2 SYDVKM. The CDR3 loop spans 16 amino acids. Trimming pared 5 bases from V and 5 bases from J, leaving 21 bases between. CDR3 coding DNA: TGTGCCAGCAGTCCTAGCCGGGGGGGAAGAGGTTATGGCTACACCTTC. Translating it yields CASSPSRGGRGYGYTF.

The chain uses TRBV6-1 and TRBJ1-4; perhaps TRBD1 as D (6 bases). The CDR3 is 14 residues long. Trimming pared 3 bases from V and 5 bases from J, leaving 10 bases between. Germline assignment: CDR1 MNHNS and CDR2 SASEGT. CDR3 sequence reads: CASSEGGGNEKLFF. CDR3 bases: TGTGCCAGCAGTGAGGGAGGGGGAAATGAAAAACTGTTTTTT.

The DNA of the CDR3 is TGTGCCTGGGGGACAGGGCCTAAAGAGACCCAGTACTTC. Protein: CAWGTGPKETQYF. The chain has TRBV30 and TRBJ2-5, with TRBD1 identical over 9 bases. Germline V gene data show CDR1 as GTSNPN and CDR2 as SVGIG (reference sequence). This CDR3 comprises 13 residues. Trimming cost V 5 bases and J 3 bases; bases outside gene matches: 4.

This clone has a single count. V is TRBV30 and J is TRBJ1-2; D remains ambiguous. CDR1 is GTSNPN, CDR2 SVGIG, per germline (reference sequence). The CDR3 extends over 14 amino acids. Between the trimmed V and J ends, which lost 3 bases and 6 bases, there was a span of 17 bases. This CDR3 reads CAWSRADRAHGYTF. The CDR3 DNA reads TGTGCCTGGAGCCGCGCCGATCGTGCCCATGGCTACACCTTC.

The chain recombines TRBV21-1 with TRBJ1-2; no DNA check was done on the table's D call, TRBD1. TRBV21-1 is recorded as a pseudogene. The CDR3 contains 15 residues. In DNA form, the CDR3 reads TGTGCCAGCAGCCTTCGAAGGGGGACTAACTATGGCTACACCTTC. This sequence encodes CASSLRRGTNYGYTF.

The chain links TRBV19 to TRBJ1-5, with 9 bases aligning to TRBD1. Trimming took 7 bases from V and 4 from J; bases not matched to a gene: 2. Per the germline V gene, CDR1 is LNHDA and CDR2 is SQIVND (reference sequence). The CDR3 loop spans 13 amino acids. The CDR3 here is CASNGQGNQPQHF. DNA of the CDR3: TGTGCCAGTAACGGACAGGGGAATCAGCCCCAGCATTTT.

CDR3 coding DNA: TGTGCCAGTGGGGGACTAGCGGGCCTCACAGATACGCAGTATTTT. It yields the protein CASGGLAGLTDTQYF. The chain carries TRBV19 and TRBJ2-3; 12 bases are shared with TRBD2. This CDR3 has 15 residues. V lost 8 bases to trimming and J lost 2 bases; unmatched junction nucleotides: 5. From germline, CDR1 is LNHDA and CDR2 SQIVND (reference sequence).

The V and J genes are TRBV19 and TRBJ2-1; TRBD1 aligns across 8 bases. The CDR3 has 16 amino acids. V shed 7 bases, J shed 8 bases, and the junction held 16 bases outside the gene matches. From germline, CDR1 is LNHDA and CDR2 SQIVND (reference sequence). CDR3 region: CASTSRDRFLVDEQFF. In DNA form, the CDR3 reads TGTGCCAGTACCAGCCGGGACAGGTTCTTGGTAGATGAGCAGTTCTTC.

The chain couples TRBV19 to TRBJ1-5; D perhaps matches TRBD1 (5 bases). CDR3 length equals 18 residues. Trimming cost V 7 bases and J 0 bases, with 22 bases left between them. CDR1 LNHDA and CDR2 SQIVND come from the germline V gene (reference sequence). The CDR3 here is CASIDRGWGGNSNQPQHF. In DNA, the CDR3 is TGTGCCAGTATTGATCGGGGTTGGGGGGGAAATAGCAATCAGCCCCAGCATTTT.

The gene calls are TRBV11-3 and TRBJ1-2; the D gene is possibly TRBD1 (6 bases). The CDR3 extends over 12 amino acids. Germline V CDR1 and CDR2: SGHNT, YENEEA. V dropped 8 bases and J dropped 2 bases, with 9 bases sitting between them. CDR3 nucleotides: TGTGCCAGCGATGACAGGAACTATGGCTACACCTTC. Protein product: CASDDRNYGYTF.

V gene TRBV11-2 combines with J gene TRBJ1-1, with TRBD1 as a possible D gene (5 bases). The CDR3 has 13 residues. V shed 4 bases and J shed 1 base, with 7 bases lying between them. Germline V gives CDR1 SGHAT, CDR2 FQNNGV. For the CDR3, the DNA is TGTGCCAGCAGCTCCGGACAGAACACTGAAGCTTTCTTT. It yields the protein CASSSGQNTEAFF.

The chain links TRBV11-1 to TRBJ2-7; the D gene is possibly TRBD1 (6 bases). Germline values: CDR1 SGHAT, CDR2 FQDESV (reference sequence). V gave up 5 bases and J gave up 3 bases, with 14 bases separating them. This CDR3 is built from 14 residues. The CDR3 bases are TGTGCCAGCAGCCCCCGGACAGAAGGCTACGAGCAGTACTTC. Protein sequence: CASSPRTEGYEQYF.